Detailed here is one T cell receptor beta chain. Its cognate antigen is unknown. The assay was immunoSEQ multiplex PCR, and TCRdb's table has in-frame clones only and misses some. The top ten hold approximately 1.7% of the sample, which has around 500,000 clones, about 88% seen once. As for treatment: some 19 received Ad26.COV2.S at low or high dose, single or two shots; about 5 received placebo; per-sample allocation not given. It was on day 63 after the first vaccine or placebo injection that samples were taken. These data belong to a study of Ad26.COV2.S vaccination and SARS-CoV-2 variants. Whole-study context: A COV1001 Ad26.COV2.S trial-arm participant provided the sample. Participants got Ad26.COV2.S intramuscularly, once or twice 56 days apart. Whole-study results and caveats: Similar non-spike TCR breadth was observed in recipients of vaccine and of placebo.

This CDR3 is built from 12 residues. Trimming cost V 5 bases and J 4 bases, with 8 bases left between them. Looked up from germline, CDR1 is SEHNR and CDR2 is FQNEAQ (reference sequence). The TCR originated in a person between 18 and 65 years old who received the Ad26.COV2.S COVID-19 vaccine or a placebo. This chain links TRBV7-9 with TRBJ2-5; perhaps TRBD2 as D (6 bases). Here the sequenced sample was peripheral blood, taken in a trial of Ad26.COV2.S vaccine versus placebo. CDR3 protein: CASSVGLETQYF. CDR3 DNA sequence: TGTGCCAGCAGCGTGGGACTAGAGACCCAGTACTTC.